The 14 T cell receptor beta chains in this list originate from one sample, sequenced in a study of blood T cells in healthy people across ages. Alongside a J-beta primer mix, a sample-barcoded 5' primer served in a second PCR lasting about 7 to 12 cycles. TCRdb ran MiXCR on the 5' RACE reads and lists one entry per CDR3 protein. Of 750,000 to 950,000 distinct CDR3 sequences in the sample, roughly 50% are singletons; the top ten hold roughly two fifths. The sequencing sample was made of blood. These receptors came from a man older than 75 in good health.

A few counts support this clonotype. The V gene is TRBV7-2, the J gene TRBJ2-7; 7 bases line up with TRBD2. The CDR3 length is 14 residues. Germline CDR1 SGHTA, CDR2 FQGNSA. The junction had 6 bases not matched to a gene; V was cut back by 4 bases and J by 3 bases. CDR3 coding DNA: TGTGCCAGCAGCTGGGGAGGGCAGGGCTACGAGCAGTACTTC. Residues: CASSWGGQGYEQYF.

The chain links TRBV28 to TRBJ1-4; no firm D call. Germline V gene data show CDR1 as MDHEN and CDR2 as SYDVKM. V was shortened by 2 bases and J by 0 bases, with 7 bases between the two germline ends. This CDR3 is built from 15 residues. The CDR3 DNA follows: TGTGCCAGCAGTTTAGTCAGACCAACTAATGAAAAACTGTTTTTT. It yields the protein CASSLVRPTNEKLFF.

The chain employs TRBV29-1 and TRBJ2-1; TRBD2 matches at 12 bases. Germline lookup yields CDR1 SQVTM and CDR2 ANQGSEA. The junction had 4 bases not matched to a gene; V was cut back by 1 base and J by 0 bases. The CDR3 is 17 residues long. CDR3 nucleotides: TGCAGCGTTGAAGGACTAGCGGGAGCGAGCTCCTACAATGAGCAGTTCTTC. Its translation: CSVEGLAGASSYNEQFF.

This chain links TRBV12-3 or TRBV12-4 with TRBJ2-3; 8 bases align to TRBD1. Losses at the gene ends were 10 bases for V and 14 bases for J; bases not matched to a gene: 20. The CDR3 sequence is 14 residues long. CDR3 loop: CATDRRTGNRYAYF. The CDR3 DNA sequence: TGTGCCACAGATAGGCGGACAGGGAATAGATACGCGTATTTT.

The chain links TRBV10-3 to TRBJ2-1; TRBD2 matches at 7 bases. Looked up from germline, CDR1 is ENHRY and CDR2 is SYGVKD. J lost 4 bases, V lost 3 bases, and 6 bases had no gene match. The CDR3 extends over 15 amino acids. The DNA of the CDR3 is TGTGCCATCAGTGAAAGAAGCGGGGATTACAATGAGCAGTTCTTC. It yields the protein CAISERSGDYNEQFF.

The chain links TRBV3-1 to TRBJ2-3, with D tentatively TRBD1 (6 bases). From germline, CDR1 is LGHDT and CDR2 YNNKEL (reference sequence). V lost 6 bases and J 14 bases, leaving 24 bases between the germline ends. This CDR3 contains 14 residues. This chain's CDR3 is CASRSGQEDRYAYF. Written as DNA, the CDR3 is TGTGCCAGCAGATCGGGGCAAGAGGACAGATACGCGTATTTT.

This clonotype was observed a few times. This sequence joins TRBV28 and TRBJ1-5; D is unclear. The CDR3 runs 13 residues. Germline V gene data show CDR1 as MDHEN and CDR2 as SYDVKM. The V end lost 5 bases, the J end lost 3 bases, and 8 bases lay between the germline ends. The CDR3 bases are TGTGCCAGCAGTCCGTCGCTCAATCAGCCCCAGCATTTT. This encodes CASSPSLNQPQHF.

This clonotype has a handful of counts. The chain links TRBV29-1 to TRBJ1-1, with a tentative D call TRBD1 (6 bases). Germline CDR1 is SQVTM and CDR2 is ANQGSEA. With 7 bases removed from V and 12 bases from J, the gap between germline ends came to 18 bases. This CDR3 is 11 amino acids long. The CDR3 loop is CSASSGASSFF. CDR3 sequence (DNA): TGCAGCGCTTCCTCAGGGGCTAGCTCTTTCTTT. Full variable domain (rest looked up from reference TRBV29-1 and TRBJ1-1): SAVISQKPSRDICQRGTSLTIQCQVDSQVTMMFWYRQQPGQSLTLIATANQGSEATYESGFVIDKFPISRPNLTFSTLTVSNMSPEDSSIYLCSASSGASSFFGQGTRLTVV.

The table lists this clonotype with a few counts. The rearrangement joins TRBV5-5 to TRBJ1-1; D gene unclear. Germline CDR1 and CDR2: SGHKS and YYEKEE (reference sequence). With 4 bases removed from V and 3 bases from J, the gap between germline ends came to 10 bases. CDR3 length: 13 amino acids. The CDR3 bases are TGTGCCAGCAGCCTGACCTCGGACACTGAAGCTTTCTTT. It specifies CASSLTSDTEAFF.

The chain is built from TRBV20-1 and TRBJ2-7; the D is unclear. The closer fit of TRBJ2-5 to the DNA end suggests the J call may be wrong. This CDR3 has 15 residues. Germline assignment: CDR1 DFQATT and CDR2 SNEGSKA (reference sequence). Here the CDR3 DNA reads TGCAGTGTTAGGGCCCTAAGCCCGAGCGAAGGGACCCAGTACTTC. This codes for CSVRALSPSEGTQYF.

The CDR3 nucleotides are TGTGCCAGCAGCCAAGATGGGCAGTTCGGGCAGCCCCAGCATTTT. Its translation is CASSQDGQFGQPQHF. The chain has TRBV4-2 and TRBJ1-5; D unclear. The CDR3 loop spans 15 amino acids. Germline CDR1 reads LGHNA; CDR2 reads YNFKEQ. With 0 bases removed from V and 7 bases from J, the gap between germline ends came to 13 bases.

J is TRBJ2-5 and V is TRBV6-2 or TRBV6-3, with D tentatively TRBD2 (5 bases). This CDR3 is 15 amino acids long. V was pared by 0 bases and J by 5 bases, with 13 bases between. CDR1 MNHEY and CDR2 SVGEGT come from the germline V gene. The CDR3 sequence: CASSYSSGGGETQYF. The CDR3 coding sequence is TGTGCCAGCAGTTACTCGTCAGGAGGCGGGGAGACCCAGTACTTC.

This clonotype was detected a few times. The chain joins TRBV27 to TRBJ1-2; no clear D gene. Germline V gene sequence: CDR1 MNHEY, CDR2 SMNVEV (reference sequence). CDR3 length equals 14 residues. The germline V and J ends were trimmed by 3 bases and 2 bases, with 10 bases remaining between them. The CDR3 here is CASSFSGRNYGYTF. For the CDR3, the DNA is TGTGCCAGCAGTTTTTCCGGACGGAACTATGGCTACACCTTC.

This chain joins TRBV2 and TRBJ2-1, with D maybe TRBD2 (5 bases). CDR1 is SNHLY and CDR2 is FYNNEI in the germline V gene. V was trimmed by 4 bases and J by 1 base, leaving 8 bases between them. This CDR3 is built from 14 residues. The CDR3 DNA reads TGTGCCAGCAGTGGTAGAGGGTCCTACAATGAGCAGTTCTTC. This codes for CASSGRGSYNEQFF.